The 17 T cell receptor beta chains reported below all come from one sample, sequenced in a study of blood T cell repertoires in COVID-19. Profiling relied on immunoSEQ multiplex PCR, and the TCRdb table lists in-frame clones only, not all of them. The sample comprises about 250,000 clones, over 80% of which are singletons, and 3.1% rests with the top ten. Material for sequencing was PBMCs or T cells enriched from blood (not recorded which). These TCRs come from a woman between 40 and 55 years old who had been exposed to COVID-19.

The chain employs TRBV19 and TRBJ1-5; D may be TRBD1 (6 bases). V lost 3 bases to trimming and J lost 5 bases, with 14 bases between them. Germline loops: CDR1 LNHDA, CDR2 SQIVND (reference sequence). The CDR3 is 15 amino acids. The CDR3 reads CASSMDDRTYQPQHF. The CDR3 DNA reads as TGTGCCAGTAGTATGGACGACAGGACCTATCAGCCCCAGCATTTT.

The chain employs TRBV15 and TRBJ1-1; maybe TRBD1 (6 bases). The CDR3 covers 17 residues. Trimming left V 5 bases short and J 5 bases short, with 24 bases between. Germline V gene lookup returns CDR1 LNHNV and CDR2 YYDKDF (reference sequence). The DNA for the CDR3 is TGTGCCACCAGCGCAAGAGGGGGGGCCGGGAAAACAACTGAAGCTTTCTTT. It codes for CATSARGGAGKTTEAFF.

The chain recombines TRBV4-2 with TRBJ2-3; 8 bases agree with TRBD2. CDR1 is LGHNA, CDR2 YNFKEQ, per germline. The CDR3 is 16 amino acids. J gave up 3 bases and V 4 bases, and 9 bases lay outside the gene matches. The CDR3 is CASSPPGSGRTDTQYF. As DNA, the CDR3 is TGTGCCAGCAGCCCCCCAGGCAGCGGGAGAACAGATACGCAGTATTTT.

This clone was detected once. The chain has TRBV7-9 and TRBJ1-4, with D uncertain. V dropped 8 bases and J dropped 7 bases, with 17 bases sitting between them. The V gene's germline CDR1 is SEHNR and CDR2 FQNEAQ (reference sequence). The CDR3 is made up of 14 amino acids. CDR3 nucleotides: TGTGCCAGCTATTCCGGGAATCTCGGTGAAAAACTGTTTTTT. This encodes CASYSGNLGEKLFF.

The V and J genes are TRBV25-1 and TRBJ1-5; 8 bases are a match to TRBD1. CDR1 and CDR2 (germline): MGHDK, SYGVNS. Losses at the gene ends were 3 bases for V and 5 bases for J; bases not matched to a gene: 9. The CDR3 length is 16 residues. The DNA of the CDR3 is TGTGCCAGCAGTGAGAACGAGGGGACAGGTGATCAGCCCCAGCATTTT. Translated, it gives CASSENEGTGDQPQHF.

This clone was counted a single time. This chain joins TRBV2 and TRBJ2-7, with a weak D call TRBD1 (5 bases). This CDR3 is 13 amino acids long. CDR1 is SNHLY, CDR2 FYNNEI, per germline. V lost 0 bases to trimming and J lost 3 bases, with 6 bases between them. CDR3 amino acids: CASSEADSYEQYF. CDR3 sequence (DNA): TGTGCCAGCAGTGAAGCCGACAGCTACGAGCAGTACTTC.

The CDR3 DNA sequence: TGCGCCAGCAGCCGTTACACAGGAGATACGCAGTATTTT. This encodes CASSRYTGDTQYF. The J gene is TRBJ2-3, the V gene TRBV5-1, with D perhaps matching TRBD1 (5 bases). V dropped 4 bases and J dropped 5 bases, with 11 bases sitting between them. Germline V gene data show CDR1 as SGHRS and CDR2 as YFSETQ. The CDR3 has 13 amino acids.

V and J are TRBV11-2 and TRBJ1-5; D is possibly TRBD1 (5 bases). V lost 1 base and J 6 bases, leaving 10 bases between the germline ends. The CDR3 sequence is 14 residues long. Germline CDR1 is SGHAT and CDR2 is FQNNGV. CDR3 protein: CASSLGGGSQPQHF. The CDR3 nucleotides are TGTGCCAGCAGCTTAGGGGGGGGGAGTCAGCCCCAGCATTTT.

The chain joins TRBV6-5 to TRBJ2-3, with D perhaps matching TRBD2 (6 bases). The CDR3 loop spans 15 amino acids. Germline V gene lookup returns CDR1 MNHEY and CDR2 SVGAGI. The V end was cut by 7 bases, the J end by 0 bases, with 14 bases between. CDR3 in amino acids: CASTPGGYSTDTQYF. DNA of the CDR3: TGTGCCAGCACCCCAGGAGGGTATAGCACAGATACGCAGTATTTT.

The V and J genes are TRBV7-9 and TRBJ1-6; D gene uncertain. V lost 1 base and J lost 14, with 12 bases in between. CDR1 is SEHNR and CDR2 is FQNEAQ in the germline V gene (reference sequence). The CDR3 covers 13 residues. The CDR3 region has the DNA TGTGCCAGCAGCTTAGAATCCTCCGAGGCCCTCCACTTT. Protein product: CASSLESSEALHF.

The chain couples TRBV5-1 to TRBJ1-1; D may be TRBD1 (6 bases). CDR3 size: 14 residues. V lost 4 bases, J lost 0 bases, and 10 bases lay in between. Germline V gene lookup returns CDR1 SGHRS and CDR2 YFSETQ. This chain's CDR3 is CASSRTALNTEAFF. The CDR3 DNA reads TGCGCCAGCAGCCGGACAGCACTGAACACTGAAGCTTTCTTT.

This clone was counted once. The CDR3 DNA reads TGTGCCAGCAGCTTAATCTCGGTGAACACTGAAGCTTTCTTT. Protein sequence: CASSLISVNTEAFF. V gene TRBV7-9 combines with J gene TRBJ1-1; D remains ambiguous. The germline V and J ends were trimmed by 2 bases and 0 bases, with 7 bases remaining between them. Per the germline V gene, CDR1 is SEHNR and CDR2 is FQNEAQ (reference sequence). The CDR3 loop spans 14 amino acids.

The V gene is TRBV6-2 or TRBV6-3, the J gene TRBJ1-5; TRBD1 aligns across 9 bases. The ends lost 6 bases at V and 2 bases at J; junction bases unmatched: 8. The CDR3 runs to 16 residues. Germline loops: CDR1 MNHEY, CDR2 SVGEGT. The CDR3: CASSPRQGVGNQPQHF. In DNA, the CDR3 is TGTGCCAGCAGCCCTAGACAGGGGGTGGGCAATCAGCCCCAGCATTTT.

The sample holds a few counts of this clone. The J gene is TRBJ2-5, the V gene TRBV7-2; a possible D gene is TRBD2 (5 bases). The germline V gene has CDR1 SGHTA and CDR2 FQGNSA. The CDR3 consists of 16 residues. V lost 2 bases and J lost 9, with 22 bases in between. The CDR3 DNA is TGTGCCAGCAGCTTATATCAGGACTCGGAATTGGTGGCCCAGTACTTC. It is translated as CASSLYQDSELVAQYF.

This clone showed up just a few times. The chain employs TRBV29-1 and TRBJ1-2; 10 bases line up with TRBD1. J was trimmed by 8 bases and V by 7 bases; bases with no gene match: 10. Germline V gives CDR1 SQVTM, CDR2 ANQGSEA. This CDR3 contains 13 residues. CDR3 sequence: CSAPGQGSDGYTF. In DNA, the CDR3 is TGCAGCGCGCCGGGACAGGGGAGCGACGGCTACACCTTC.

The V and J genes are TRBV6-5 and TRBJ2-5; D remains ambiguous. With 6 bases removed from V and 2 bases from J, the gap between germline ends came to 13 bases. Germline V CDR1 and CDR2: MNHEY, SVGAGI. The CDR3 consists of 14 residues. CDR3: CASSAPRRQETQYF. The DNA for the CDR3 is TGTGCCAGCAGCGCCCCCCGGAGACAAGAGACCCAGTACTTC.

This chain joins TRBV6-1 and TRBJ2-3; D not certain. The CDR3 spans 11 residues. Germline loops: CDR1 MNHNS, CDR2 SASEGT. Trimming removed 1 base from V and 7 bases from J, with 3 bases in between. The CDR3, as DNA: TGTGCCAGCAGTGAAGGTAATACGCAGTATTTT. It is translated as CASSEGNTQYF.